These 7 T cell receptor beta chains were all obtained from the same sample, sequenced in a study of regulatory T cells in long-lasting Graves disease. Building the TCR beta libraries relied on iRepertoire HTBI primers, and CDR3 regions underwent Arm-PCR. TCRdb called the multiplex PCR reads again in MiXCR, with one record for every CDR3 protein. The sample yields under 300,000 distinct CDR3 sequences, 20% to 25% seen once. Described time point: newly diagnosed GD, antithyroid drugs for less than 3 months. PBMC-derived RNA was used for the TCR library. Material: peripheral blood mononuclear cells (PBMCs), obtained at new diagnosis, from a patient treated with antithyroid drugs. The receptors here all came from a female donor with Graves disease.

Turning to this clonotype: This clone may be a read error of a much larger clone one base away. V is TRBV5-1 and J is TRBJ1-2, with D perhaps TRBD1 (5 bases). The CDR3 contains 14 residues. The germline CDR1 and CDR2 sequences are SGHRS and YFSETQ. This CDR3 is CAGSPEGKNYGYTF. The DNA of the CDR3 is TGCGCCGGCAGCCCGGAGGGGAAGAACTATGGCTACACCTTC. The full variable domain, its missing parts supplied by reference TRBV5-1 and TRBJ1-2, is KAGVTQTPRYLIKTRGQQVTLSCSPISGHRSVSWYQQTPGQGLQFLFEYFSETQRNKGNFPGRFSGRQFSNSRSEMNVSTLELGDSALYLCAGSPEGKNYGYTFGSGTRLTVV.

This rearrangement joins TRBV2 to TRBJ2-5, with D possibly TRBD1 on 6 matching bases. This CDR3 has 14 amino acids. The ends were cut back, 3 bases at V and 7 bases at J, with 15 bases in the middle. Germline V gene lookup returns CDR1 SNHLY and CDR2 FYNNEI. CDR3 sequence reads: CASSDTGPVGTQYF. The CDR3 DNA follows: TGTGCCAGCAGTGACACAGGGCCCGTCGGGACCCAGTACTTC.

This clonotype was counted ten times or more. This chain links TRBV7-2 with TRBJ2-3, with 7 nucleotides matching TRBD2. This CDR3 region has 16 residues. The germline gives CDR1 SGHTA, CDR2 FQGNSA. Trimming cost V 2 bases and J 6 bases; bases outside gene matches: 11. CDR3 region: CASSLQAALGGDTQYF. DNA of the CDR3: TGTGCCAGCAGCTTACAAGCGGCCCTCGGGGGGGATACGCAGTATTTT.

Many counts were recorded for this clonotype. The chain recombines TRBV2 with TRBJ2-3; the match to TRBD2 covers 12 bases. Losses at the gene ends were 5 bases for V and 3 bases for J; bases not matched to a gene: 12. The germline gives CDR1 SNHLY, CDR2 FYNNEI. The CDR3 runs to 18 residues. The CDR3 DNA reads as TGTGCCAGCAGTTTCCCAAGGACTAGCGGGATACGGACAGATACGCAGTATTTT. It specifies CASSFPRTSGIRTDTQYF.

CDR3 region: CASSLPGLAVYNEQFF. The CDR3, as DNA: TGTGCCAGTAGTCTACCGGGACTAGCAGTATACAATGAGCAGTTCTTC. The V gene is TRBV19, the J gene TRBJ2-5, with TRBD2 matching 9 bases. The J call could be wrong; TRBJ2-1 is a better fit for the DNA end. Germline V lookup: CDR1 LNHDA, CDR2 SQIVND (reference sequence). This CDR3 region has 16 residues.

This clonotype was seen at least ten times. The chain combines TRBV11-2 with TRBJ1-4; D not certain. V lost 0 bases and J lost 9, with 8 bases in between. Looked up from germline, CDR1 is SGHAT and CDR2 is FQNNGV. The CDR3 runs to 13 residues. DNA of the CDR3: TGTGCCAGCAGCTTAGATCCCCGGAAAAAACTGTTTTTT. This encodes CASSLDPRKKLFF.

This clonotype was detected ten times or more. This rearrangement joins TRBV18 to TRBJ1-5; D is unresolved. The ends were cut back, 3 bases at V and 3 bases at J, with 6 bases in the middle. The V gene's germline CDR1 is KGHSH and CDR2 LQKENI. CDR3 length: 13 residues. The CDR3 DNA is TGTGCCAGCTCACCCGCATACAATCAGCCCCAGCATTTT. It encodes CASSPAYNQPQHF.